This is a list of T cell receptor beta chains from one sample in a study of T cell responses to AZD1222 COVID-19 vaccine. Profiling relied on immunoSEQ multiplex PCR, and the TCRdb table lists in-frame clones only, not all of them. The table has tens of thousands of clones, about 90% seen once. Here the sequenced sample was peripheral blood, taken on day 0 of MenACWY control vaccination. All receptors come from an adult in good health. The CDR3 runs from the conserved cysteine through the conserved F or W. The order of the fields is D gene, V gene, clone size, J gene, CDR3 protein, CDR3 DNA. The D gene is left open where the match is weak. Clone size is not always given. Where it is, it says once, few, many or a class for expanded clones.

>-|TRBV27|-|TRBJ1-4
CASSLAQAATNEKLFF
TGTGCCAGCAGTTTAGCACAGGCGGCAACTAATGAAAAACTGTTTTTT
>TRBD1|TRBV9|-|TRBJ2-7
CASSGDRDEQYF
TGTGCCAGCAGCGGGGACAGGGACGAGCAGTACTTC
>TRBD2|TRBV7-8|once|TRBJ2-1
CASSLGGGLETGEQFF
TGTGCCAGCAGCTTAGGGGGGGGACTAGAGACGGGCGAGCAGTTCTTC
>-|TRBV6-4|-|TRBJ1-2
CASSDPSGYTF
TGTGCCAGCAGTGACCCATCGGGCTACACCTTC
>TRBD2|TRBV7-2|-|TRBJ2-1
CASSSGLASYNEQFF
TGTGCCAGCAGCTCGGGACTAGCCTCCTACAATGAGCAGTTCTTC
>-|TRBV11-2|-|TRBJ1-1
CASSFTEAFF
TGTGCCAGCAGCTTCACTGAAGCTTTCTTT
>-|TRBV4-2|-|TRBJ2-3
CASSQEIARDTQYF
TGTGCCAGCAGCCAAGAGATAGCAAGGGATACGCAGTATTTT
>-|TRBV18|-|TRBJ2-2
CASSPPNTGELFF
TGTGCCAGCTCACCTCCGAACACCGGGGAGCTGTTTTTT
>-|TRBV4-3|few|TRBJ1-4
CASSRLQGRDEKLFF
TGCGCCAGCAGCCGTCTACAGGGAAGAGATGAAAAACTGTTTTTT
>-|TRBV6-5|-|TRBJ2-1
CASSPSGPPYNEQFF
TGTGCCAGCAGTCCCAGCGGGCCCCCCTACAATGAGCAGTTCTTC
>-|TRBV4-3|-|TRBJ2-7
CASSQDGGVYEQYF
TGCGCCAGCAGCCAAGATGGCGGGGTCTACGAGCAGTACTTC
>-|TRBV28|once|TRBJ1-5
CASSSPGAGQPQHF
TGTGCCAGCAGCTCGCCAGGGGCGGGGCAGCCCCAGCATTTT
>-|TRBV7-9|-|TRBJ2-7
CASGKNTGTAYEQYF
TGTGCCAGCGGCAAAAATACCGGGACGGCCTACGAGCAGTACTTC
>-|TRBV5-1|-|TRBJ2-5
CASSLQRGPQETQYF
TGCGCCAGCAGCTTGCAACGGGGCCCCCAAGAGACCCAGTACTTC
>TRBD1|TRBV5-1|once|TRBJ1-5
CASSLSPGGRQPQHF
TGCGCCAGCAGCTTGTCACCAGGGGGTAGGCAGCCCCAGCATTTT
>-|TRBV19|-|TRBJ1-4
CASSISAPNEKLFF
TGTGCCAGTAGTATTTCTGCCCCTAATGAAAAACTGTTTTTT
>-|TRBV5-1|-|TRBJ1-4
CASSPIGGTTNEKLFF
TGCGCCAGCAGCCCCATTGGGGGGACAACTAATGAAAAACTGTTTTTT
>-|TRBV3-1/TRBV3-2|-|TRBJ1-2
CASSQEPGEERGYTF
TGTGCCAGCAGCCAAGAACCAGGGGAGGAAAGGGGCTACACCTTC
>TRBD2|TRBV24-1|-|TRBJ2-1
CATSDPGLADRSNEQFF
TGTGCCACCAGTGATCCCGGCCTAGCGGACCGGTCTAATGAGCAGTTCTTC
>-|TRBV7-9|-|TRBJ1-2
CASSIQTDYGYTF
TGTGCCAGCAGCATCCAGACGGATTATGGCTACACCTTC
>-|TRBV3-1/TRBV3-2|few|TRBJ1-5
CASSQQALNQPQHF
TGTGCCAGCAGCCAACAGGCCCTCAATCAGCCCCAGCATTTT
>-|TRBV6-6|-|TRBJ1-6
CASRSSGMLRSPLHF
TGTGCCAGCAGGAGCTCGGGGATGTTAAGGTCACCCCTCCACTTT
>TRBD2|TRBV5-6|-|TRBJ2-3
CASGGAGSTDTQYF
TGTGCATCGGGGGGAGCGGGGAGCACAGATACGCAGTATTTT
>-|TRBV28|-|TRBJ2-7
CASRTPEGARYEQYF
TGTGCCAGCAGGACGCCAGAAGGGGCGAGGTACGAGCAGTACTTC
>TRBD2|TRBV10-2|-|TRBJ2-5
CASRAGGVLRETQYF
TGCGCCAGCAGAGCGGGAGGGGTCCTTAGGGAGACCCAGTACTTC
>-|TRBV4-2|-|TRBJ1-3
CASSQSLGTGRDTIYF
TGTGCCAGCAGCCAATCCCTCGGGACGGGAAGAGACACCATATATTTT
>-|TRBV4-1|-|TRBJ2-3
CASSQQFTDTQYF
TGCGCCAGCAGCCAACAATTTACAGATACGCAGTATTTT
>TRBD1|TRBV27|-|TRBJ2-1
CASRWTGTNEQFF
TGTGCCAGCAGATGGACAGGGACCAACGAGCAGTTCTTC
>-|TRBV10-3|-|TRBJ2-2
CAISEPTRNTGELFF
TGTGCCATCAGTGAGCCGACACGAAACACCGGGGAGCTGTTTTTT
>-|TRBV28|-|TRBJ1-5
CASSSHGTGTGGNQPQHF
TGTGCCAGCAGTTCCCATGGTACAGGGACCGGGGGCAATCAGCCCCAGCATTTT
>-|TRBV7-8|-|TRBJ2-7
CASSLTPSSSGGTYEQYF
TGTGCCAGCAGTCTAACGCCCTCATCCAGCGGAGGGACCTACGAGCAGTACTTC
>TRBD2|TRBV5-1|-|TRBJ2-2
CASSLVSGGPPGELFF
TGCGCCAGCAGCTTGGTTTCGGGAGGGCCCCCCGGGGAGCTGTTTTTT
>-|TRBV7-9|-|TRBJ2-5
CASSLGTGTQKSQYF
TGTGCCAGCAGCTTAGGGACGGGAACACAGAAATCCCAGTACTTC
>-|TRBV5-6|-|TRBJ2-1
CASSLGFAENEQFF
TGTGCCAGCAGCTTGGGCTTTGCGGAAAATGAGCAGTTCTTC